The TCR beta chain under discussion was sequenced for a study of beta chain features in type 1 diabetes. General observations from the study: PCR may have favored shorter templates equally in patients and controls.

On this clone: Its antigen is currently unknown.

The isolated RNA, all of it, was reverse transcribed, so expressed TCRB transcripts were what got sequenced. The method was immunoSEQ multiplex PCR; TCRdb's version includes in-frame clones alone and lacks a portion of them. The sample shows hundreds of thousands of clones, 15% to 17% of them seen only once. V lost 6 bases and J 1 base, leaving 6 bases between the germline ends. The germline V gene encodes CDR1 MNHEY and CDR2 SMNVEV (reference sequence). CDR3 length: 12 residues. What was sequenced was naive CD4+ T cells from blood. This receptor was identified in a man younger than 30 in good health. This rearrangement joins TRBV27 to TRBJ1-1; no reliable D call. The CDR3 loop reads CASSERNTEAFF. As DNA, the CDR3 is TGTGCCAGCAGCGAAAGGAACACTGAAGCTTTCTTT.